This section outlines one T cell receptor (beta chain) sequence together with its context. This clonotype was detected only a few times. The specificity of this receptor is unknown. No base quality information exists; no much larger clone differs at one position. To demonstrate the VDJtools post-analysis software, the study profiled TCR beta repertoires from the peripheral blood of under 15 young patients with multiple sclerosis. Multiple sclerosis patients were children and adolescents aged roughly 6 to 17 years. The sample belongs to a study of post-analysis software for immune sequencing data (dated by TCRdb to about 2015). Regarding the complete study: The recorded disease courses included relapsing-remitting, secondary progressive and progressive-relapsing multiple sclerosis, and some patients had no subtype annotation. A subset of samples was prepared in parallel using single-end sample barcoding, then pooled and co-amplified after Illumina adapter ligation. Patient repertoires were compared against 11 previously published healthy control repertoires from donors aged roughly 6 to 25 years. Here is what the overall study found, with its caveats: Multiple sclerosis patients had significantly lower normalized Chao1 diversity than controls, a result that suggests substantial peripheral T-cell clonal expansion. The multiple sclerosis patient group was slightly younger than the control group. Direct clustering with F measure revealed strong co-clustering of samples prepared in the same batch, which led to a batch-effect correction. Patients showed significantly higher frequencies than controls for five TRBV segments, among them TRBV5-6, TRBV5-1 and TRBV20-1.

CDR1 and CDR2 are drawn from the germline V gene: SGHRS, YFSETQ. The CDR3, cysteine through phenylalanine, is 14 amino acids long. Left in the record is the CDR3 DNA by itself, 42 bases read in frame from the first base. After removal of 0 bases from V and 5 bases from J, the junction retains 5 bases not matched to a gene. The library was generated by PCR. TCRdb names Illumina HiSeq 2500 as the instrument used. To reduce PCR and sequencing biases, unique molecular identifiers were incorporated into the TCR beta cDNA libraries. Every 1 to 10 million input T cells yielded 500,000 or so cDNA molecules, meaning each molecule approximated one T cell. The same protocol used for the earlier healthy control dataset was applied to prepare and sequence the patient libraries. Samples belonging to the same batch were prepared together, multiplexed and sequenced on a shared HiSeq lane. Processing in the source paper ran as follows. MIGEC was used to process the raw barcoded reads, and molecular identifier groups with only a single read were discarded before consensus assembly and CDR3 extraction. VDJtools was used for post-analysis of the clonotype tables, with diversity normalized by down-sampling every dataset to the smallest sample size. In repertoire overlap clustering, CDR3 amino acid sequences, but not nucleotide sequences, were matched to correct batch-related cross-sample contamination. TCRdb reanalyzed the raw reads on its own, using fastp at Q25 for trimming and MiXCR for clone calling, and kept in-frame beta chains. All rows with the same CDR3 protein become a single entry with the most common DNA and genes. In this record, the V and J calls reflect TCRdb's handling and not the investigators' own analysis. Recorded for this sample are 700,000 to 900,000 distinct CDR3 sequences; around 45% of them occurred a single time. The ten largest clones capture approximately 4.4% of the sample.

Specimen: blood. The chain couples TRBV5-1 to TRBJ2-7, and TRBD2 aligns with 7 junction nucleotides. The TCR was taken from a girl aged 5 to 17 with multiple sclerosis. The bases read TGCGCCAGCAGCTTGGAGGGTCGGGGGGACGAGCAGTACTTC. Translated, it reads CASSLEGRGDEQYF. This CDR3, with the reference TRBV5-1 and TRBJ2-7 proteins standing in past its ends, gives the full variable domain KAGVTQTPRYLIKTRGQQVTLSCSPISGHRSVSWYQQTPGQGLQFLFEYFSETQRNKGNFPGRFSGRQFSNSRSEMNVSTLELGDSALYLCASSLEGRGDEQYFGPGTRLTVT.